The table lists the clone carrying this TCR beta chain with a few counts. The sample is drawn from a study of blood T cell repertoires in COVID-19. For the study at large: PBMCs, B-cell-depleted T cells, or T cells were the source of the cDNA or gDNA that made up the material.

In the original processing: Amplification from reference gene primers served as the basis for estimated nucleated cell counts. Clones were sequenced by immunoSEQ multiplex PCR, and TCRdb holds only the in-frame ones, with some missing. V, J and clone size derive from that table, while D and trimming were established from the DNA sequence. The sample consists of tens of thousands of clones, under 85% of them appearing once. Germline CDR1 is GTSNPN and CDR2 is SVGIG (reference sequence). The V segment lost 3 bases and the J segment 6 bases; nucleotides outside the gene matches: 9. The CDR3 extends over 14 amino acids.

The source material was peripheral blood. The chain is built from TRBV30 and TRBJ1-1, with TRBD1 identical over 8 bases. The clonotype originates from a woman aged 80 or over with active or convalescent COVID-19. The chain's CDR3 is CAWRDRDSRAEAFF. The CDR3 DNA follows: TGTGCCTGGAGGGACAGGGACTCTCGCGCTGAAGCTTTCTTT.